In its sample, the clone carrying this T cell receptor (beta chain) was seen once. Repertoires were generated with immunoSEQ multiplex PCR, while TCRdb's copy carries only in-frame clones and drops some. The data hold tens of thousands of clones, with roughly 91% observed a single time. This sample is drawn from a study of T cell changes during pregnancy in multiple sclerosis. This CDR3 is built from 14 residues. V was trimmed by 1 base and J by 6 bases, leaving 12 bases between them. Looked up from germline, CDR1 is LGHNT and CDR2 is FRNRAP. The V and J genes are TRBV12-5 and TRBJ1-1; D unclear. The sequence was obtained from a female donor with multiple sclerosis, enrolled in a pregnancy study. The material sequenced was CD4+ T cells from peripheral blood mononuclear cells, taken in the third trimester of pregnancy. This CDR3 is CASGLASPGAEAFF. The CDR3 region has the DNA TGTGCTAGTGGTTTGGCATCCCCCGGGGCTGAAGCTTTCTTT.